The subject of this entry is one TCR beta chain. Antigen specificity is unknown. The data were obtained in a study of cytomegalovirus exposure and HLA in healthy donors. General study points: Available immune exposure information was restricted to CMV serostatus only. Sequencing likely produced, as an artifact, a cluster of highly shared sequence variants.

PCR was performed using 60 Vbeta and 13 Jbeta primers. Profiling relied on immunoSEQ multiplex PCR, and the TCRdb table lists in-frame clones only, not all of them. This sample carries around 200,000 clones, roughly four fifths of them seen once, and the ten largest clones take approximately 3.1%. V shed 3 bases and J 4 bases; nucleotides not matched to a gene: 8. The V gene's germline CDR1 is WSHSY and CDR2 SAAADI. This CDR3 has 15 residues. This rearrangement joins TRBV10-2 to TRBJ2-7, with 8 bases that match TRBD1. What was sequenced was PBMCs. The source of this sequence is a woman aged 25 to 39 in good health and CMV-seropositive. CDR3 residues: CASSETDRGGYEQYF. CDR3 DNA sequence: TGCGCCAGCAGTGAAACCGACAGGGGCGGATACGAGCAGTACTTC.